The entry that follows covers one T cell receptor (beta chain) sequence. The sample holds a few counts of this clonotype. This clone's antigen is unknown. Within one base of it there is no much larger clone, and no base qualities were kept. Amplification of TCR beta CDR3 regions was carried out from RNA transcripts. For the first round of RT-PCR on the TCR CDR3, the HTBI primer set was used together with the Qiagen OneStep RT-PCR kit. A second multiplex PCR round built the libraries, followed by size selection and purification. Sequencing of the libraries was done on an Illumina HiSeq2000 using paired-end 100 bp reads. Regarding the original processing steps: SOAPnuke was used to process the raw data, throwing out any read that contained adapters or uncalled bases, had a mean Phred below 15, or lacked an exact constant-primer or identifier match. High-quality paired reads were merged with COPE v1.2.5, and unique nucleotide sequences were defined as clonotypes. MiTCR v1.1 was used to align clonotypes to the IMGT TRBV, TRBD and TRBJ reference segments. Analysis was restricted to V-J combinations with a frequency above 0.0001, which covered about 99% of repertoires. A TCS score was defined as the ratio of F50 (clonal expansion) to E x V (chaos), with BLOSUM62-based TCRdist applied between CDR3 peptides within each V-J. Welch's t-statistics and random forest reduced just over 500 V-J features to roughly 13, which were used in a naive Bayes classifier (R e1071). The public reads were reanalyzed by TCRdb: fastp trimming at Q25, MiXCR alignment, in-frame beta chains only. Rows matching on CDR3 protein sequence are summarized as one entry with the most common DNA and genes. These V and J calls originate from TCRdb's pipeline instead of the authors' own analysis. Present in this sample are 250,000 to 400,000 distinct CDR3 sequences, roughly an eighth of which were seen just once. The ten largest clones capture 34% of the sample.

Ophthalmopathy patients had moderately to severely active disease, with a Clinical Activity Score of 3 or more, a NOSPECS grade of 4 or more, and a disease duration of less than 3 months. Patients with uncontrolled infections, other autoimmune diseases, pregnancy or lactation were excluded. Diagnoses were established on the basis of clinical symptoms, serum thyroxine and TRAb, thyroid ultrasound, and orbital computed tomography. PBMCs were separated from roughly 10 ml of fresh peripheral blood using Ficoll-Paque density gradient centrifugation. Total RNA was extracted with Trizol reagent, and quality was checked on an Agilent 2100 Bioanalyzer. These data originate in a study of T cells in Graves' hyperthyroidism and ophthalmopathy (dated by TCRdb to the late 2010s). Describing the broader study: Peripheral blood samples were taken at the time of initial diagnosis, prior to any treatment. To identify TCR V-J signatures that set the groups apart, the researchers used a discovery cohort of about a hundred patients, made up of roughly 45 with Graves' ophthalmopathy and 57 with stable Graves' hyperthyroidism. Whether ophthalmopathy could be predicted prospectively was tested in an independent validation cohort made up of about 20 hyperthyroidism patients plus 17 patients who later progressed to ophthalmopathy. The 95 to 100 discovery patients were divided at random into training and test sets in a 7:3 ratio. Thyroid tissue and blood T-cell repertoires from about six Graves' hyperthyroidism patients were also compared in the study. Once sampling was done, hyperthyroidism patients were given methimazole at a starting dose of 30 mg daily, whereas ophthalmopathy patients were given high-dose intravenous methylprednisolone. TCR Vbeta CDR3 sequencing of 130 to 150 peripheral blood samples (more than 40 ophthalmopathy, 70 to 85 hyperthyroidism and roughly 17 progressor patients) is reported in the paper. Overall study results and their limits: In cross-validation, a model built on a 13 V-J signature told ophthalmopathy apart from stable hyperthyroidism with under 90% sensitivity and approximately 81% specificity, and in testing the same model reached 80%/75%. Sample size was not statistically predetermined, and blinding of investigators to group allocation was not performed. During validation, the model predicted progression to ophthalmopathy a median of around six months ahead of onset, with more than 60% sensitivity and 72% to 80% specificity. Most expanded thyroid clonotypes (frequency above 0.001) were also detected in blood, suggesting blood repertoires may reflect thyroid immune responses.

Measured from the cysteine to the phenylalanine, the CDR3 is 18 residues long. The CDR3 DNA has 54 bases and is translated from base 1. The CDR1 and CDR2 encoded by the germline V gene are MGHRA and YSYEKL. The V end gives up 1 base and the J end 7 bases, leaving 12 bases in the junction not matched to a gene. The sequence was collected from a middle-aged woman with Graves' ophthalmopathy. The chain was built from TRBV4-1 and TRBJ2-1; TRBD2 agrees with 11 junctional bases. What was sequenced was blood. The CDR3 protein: CASSQAESSSGRWNEQFF. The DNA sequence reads TGCGCCAGCAGCCAAGCGGAGTCGTCTAGCGGGAGGTGGAATGAGCAGTTCTTC.